One sample yielded the 27 T cell receptor beta chains listed below, sequenced in a study of cytomegalovirus exposure and HLA in healthy donors. Libraries were prepared by immunoSEQ multiplex PCR; TCRdb keeps only in-frame clonotypes and omits some of them. Of approximately 280,000 clones in the sample, 65% to 90% are singletons; the top ten hold 1%. Material for sequencing was PBMCs. The origin of the receptors is a woman aged 18-29 years in good health and CMV-seronegative.

This clone came up once. Here the CDR3 reads CASSLVGTGSQETQYF. DNA for the CDR3: TGTGCCAGCAGCTTAGTGGGGACAGGCTCACAAGAGACCCAGTACTTC. The rearrangement joins TRBV7-2 to TRBJ2-5, with TRBD1 matching over 8 bases. Per the germline V gene, CDR1 is SGHTA and CDR2 is FQGNSA. CDR3 length equals 16 residues. Trimming removed 1 base from V and 2 bases from J; junction bases left unmatched: 6. Combining the CDR3 with reference TRBV7-2 and TRBJ2-5 gives the whole variable domain GAGVSQSPSNKVTEKGKDVELRCDPISGHTALYWYRQSLGQGLEFLIYFQGNSAPDKSGLPSDRFSAERTGGSVSTLTIQRTQQEDSAVYLCASSLVGTGSQETQYFGPGTRLLVL.

The V gene is TRBV7-3, the J gene TRBJ2-7, with a tentative D call TRBD1 (6 bases). This CDR3 has 15 amino acids. V gave up 5 bases and J gave up 2 bases, with 16 bases separating them. Germline V lookup: CDR1 SGHTA, CDR2 FQGTGA. The CDR3 sequence is CASSVHSGAPYEQYF. For the CDR3, the DNA is TGTGCCAGCAGCGTACACTCAGGGGCCCCCTACGAGCAGTACTTC.

This chain joins TRBV5-1 and TRBJ2-7; D is perhaps TRBD2 (6 bases). Germline CDR1 SGHRS, CDR2 YFSETQ. This CDR3 spans 15 amino acids. Trimming stripped 6 bases from V and 4 bases from J, with 20 bases between. Here the CDR3 DNA reads TGCGCCAGCACTCCATCCGGGGGTTCGGGTTACGAGCAGTACTTC. Translation: CASTPSGGSGYEQYF.

CDR3 nucleotide sequence: TGTGCCAGGGGCCCAGGACTGAGATACGAGCAGTACTTC. Translation: CARGPGLRYEQYF. The rearrangement uses TRBV5-6 and TRBJ2-7; D perhaps matches TRBD2 (5 bases). Looked up from germline, CDR1 is SGHDT and CDR2 is YYEEEE. Trimming cost V 8 bases and J 4 bases, with 16 bases left between them. The CDR3 consists of 13 residues.

V gene TRBV5-1 combines with J gene TRBJ1-5, with 8 bases aligning to TRBD1. J was trimmed by 0 bases and V by 5 bases; bases with no gene match: 4. This CDR3 spans 15 amino acids. CDR1 is SGHRS and CDR2 is YFSETQ in the germline V gene. The CDR3 bases are TGCGCCAGCAGGGAAGGACAGGGTAGCAATCAGCCCCAGCATTTT. The encoded protein is CASREGQGSNQPQHF.

This chain joins TRBV7-6 and TRBJ2-1; 13 bases match TRBD2. Germline V gene sequence: CDR1 SGHVS, CDR2 FNYEAQ. The CDR3 consists of 15 residues. Trimming cost V 5 bases and J 8 bases; bases outside gene matches: 6. CDR3 sequence (DNA): TGTGCCAGCAGCATACTAGCGGGGGGGCGCGATGAGCAGTTCTTC. Translated: CASSILAGGRDEQFF.

This clone appeared once. This chain links TRBV11-2 with TRBJ2-7; no definite D call. The germline CDR1 and CDR2 sequences are SGHAT and FQNNGV. The V gene lost 0 bases and the J gene lost 2 bases, with 11 bases spanning the gap. This CDR3 is built from 15 residues. The CDR3 loop reads CASSLEGGATYEQYF. CDR3 in DNA: TGTGCCAGCAGCTTAGAAGGCGGAGCGACCTACGAGCAGTACTTC.

The chain couples TRBV19 to TRBJ2-7; TRBD1 aligns across 7 bases. J was trimmed by 2 bases and V by 8 bases; bases with no gene match: 3. Germline lookup yields CDR1 LNHDA and CDR2 SQIVND (reference sequence). This CDR3 is 12 amino acids long. The CDR3 region is CASSGQTYEQYF. In DNA form, the CDR3 reads TGTGCCAGTTCGGGACAGACCTACGAGCAGTACTTC.

The chain couples TRBV27 to TRBJ2-7; TRBD1 aligns across 11 bases. The CDR3 is made up of 15 amino acids. V trimming: 4 bases; J trimming: 0 bases; junction bases outside the gene matches: 2. Germline V CDR1 and CDR2: MNHEY, SMNVEV (reference sequence). This CDR3 reads CASSSGTGGSYEQYF. The CDR3, as DNA: TGTGCCAGCAGTTCCGGGACAGGGGGCTCCTACGAGCAGTACTTC.

This chain joins TRBV7-3 and TRBJ2-3, with 7 bases matching TRBD1. Trimming took 2 bases from V and 3 from J; bases not matched to a gene: 2. The CDR3 totals 14 residues. CDR1 is SGHTA and CDR2 is FQGTGA in the germline V gene. This chain's CDR3 is CASSLDRATDTQYF. CDR3 nucleotide sequence: TGTGCCAGCAGCTTAGACAGGGCGACAGATACGCAGTATTTT.

The chain is built from TRBV4-3 and TRBJ1-3, with 9 bases that match TRBD1. V dropped 2 bases and J dropped 8; count of bases not matched to a gene: 4. CDR1 is LGHNA, CDR2 YSLEER, per germline. The CDR3 length is 14 residues. Here the CDR3 DNA reads TGCGCCAGCAGCCAACGGACAGGGGCCGACACCATATATTTT. This translates into CASSQRTGADTIYF.

This sequence joins TRBV5-6 and TRBJ2-7; D unresolved. In germline, CDR1 is SGHDT, CDR2 YYEEEE. This CDR3 has 13 residues. Trimming took off 0 bases at V and 4 bases at J, with 8 bases between the two ends. This CDR3 is CASSLDSGYEQYF. The CDR3, as DNA: TGTGCCAGCAGCTTGGATTCGGGTTACGAGCAGTACTTC.

J is TRBJ1-4 and V is TRBV29-1; D might be TRBD1 (5 bases). Deletions cut 4 bases from V and 4 bases from J, with 10 bases between. Per the germline V gene, CDR1 is SQVTM and CDR2 is ANQGSEA. This CDR3 is 13 amino acids long. The CDR3 coding sequence is TGCAGCGTTGTCAGGGCTGATAATGAAAAACTGTTTTTT. It is translated as CSVVRADNEKLFF.

V and J are TRBV5-1 and TRBJ2-7, with 8 bases matching TRBD2. Germline trimming cut 0 bases from V and 5 bases from J; bases unmatched to any gene: 4. Germline-derived CDR1 and CDR2 are SGHRS and YFSETQ. The CDR3 covers 14 residues. The CDR3 is CASSLGLAGDEQYF. The DNA of the CDR3 is TGCGCCAGCAGCTTGGGGCTAGCGGGCGACGAGCAGTACTTC. The full variable domain, rest sourced from reference TRBV5-1 and TRBJ2-7, is KAGVTQTPRYLIKTRGQQVTLSCSPISGHRSVSWYQQTPGQGLQFLFEYFSETQRNKGNFPGRFSGRQFSNSRSEMNVSTLELGDSALYLCASSLGLAGDEQYFGPGTRLTVT.

The genes are TRBV27 and TRBJ2-1, with 10 bases fitting TRBD1. Germline assignment: CDR1 MNHEY and CDR2 SMNVEV (reference sequence). CDR3 length equals 14 residues. V gave up 7 bases and J gave up 7 bases; unmatched junction bases: 7. CDR3 sequence (DNA): TGTGCCAGCAAGAGGACAGGGGGAGGGAATGAGCAGTTCTTC. Translation: CASKRTGGGNEQFF.

The chain recombines TRBV11-3 with TRBJ2-7; the match to TRBD2 covers 10 bases. Germline values: CDR1 SGHNT, CDR2 YENEEA. The CDR3 covers 13 residues. The V segment lost 3 bases and the J segment 5 bases; nucleotides outside the gene matches: 1. Here the CDR3 reads CASSFLAGDEQYF. CDR3 DNA sequence: TGTGCCAGCAGCTTTCTAGCGGGGGACGAGCAGTACTTC.

V gene TRBV7-2 combines with J gene TRBJ2-7, with TRBD1 matching over 10 bases. The CDR3 contains 15 residues. Germline V lookup: CDR1 SGHTA, CDR2 FQGNSA. V lost 6 bases to trimming and J lost 0 bases; unmatched junction nucleotides: 5. As DNA, the CDR3 is TGTGCCAGCAGTGCCCGGGACAGGGGCTCCTACGAGCAGTACTTC. It codes for CASSARDRGSYEQYF.

The J gene is TRBJ1-5, the V gene TRBV10-2; D may be TRBD1 (6 bases). The CDR3 length is 18 residues. Germline V gene lookup returns CDR1 WSHSY and CDR2 SAAADI. V was clipped by 4 bases and J by 4 bases, with 23 bases between them. The CDR3 nucleotides read TGCGCCAGCAGTGGATCCAGGGGCGGGTCAAACAAGAATCAGCCCCAGCATTTT. Protein sequence: CASSGSRGGSNKNQPQHF.

J is TRBJ1-2 and V is TRBV4-1; maybe TRBD1 (5 bases). The CDR3 consists of 15 residues. The V end was cut by 1 base, the J end by 4 bases, with 13 bases between. CDR1 and CDR2 (germline): MGHRA, YSYEKL. The CDR3 DNA sequence: TGCGCCAGCAGCCAAGGAGACAGAAGCTTCTATGGCTACACCTTC. Its translation: CASSQGDRSFYGYTF.

The V and J genes are TRBV29-1 and TRBJ2-1, with TRBD2 identical over 7 bases. The germline V gene encodes CDR1 SQVTM and CDR2 ANQGSEA. This CDR3 comprises 16 residues. J gave up 2 bases and V 0 bases, and 7 bases lay outside the gene matches. Here the CDR3 DNA reads TGCAGCGTTGAAGACCCAACTAGCGTAACCTACAATGAGCAGTTCTTC. Translated, it gives CSVEDPTSVTYNEQFF.

The J gene is TRBJ1-4, the V gene TRBV30, with D hard to call. The CDR3 contains 13 residues. Per the germline V gene, CDR1 is GTSNPN and CDR2 is SVGIG (reference sequence). Trimming left V 3 bases short and J 8 bases short, with 13 bases between. For the CDR3, the DNA is TGTGCCTGGAGCAGCGGTACCCCCGAAAAACTGTTTTTT. This translates into CAWSSGTPEKLFF.

There are a few counts of this clone. The rearrangement uses TRBV7-8 and TRBJ1-2, with D hard to call. Trimming removed 3 bases at V and 8 bases at J, with 10 bases between. Germline V gene lookup returns CDR1 SGHVS and CDR2 FQNEAQ. The CDR3 totals 12 residues. CDR3 coding DNA: TGTGCCAGCAGCTTCGAGTCTCGAGGCTACACCTTC. It translates to CASSFESRGYTF.

J is TRBJ2-7 and V is TRBV5-4, with no clear D. This CDR3 region has 15 residues. Germline-derived CDR1 and CDR2 are SGHNT and YYREEE (reference sequence). Trimming pared 0 bases from V and 2 bases from J, leaving 12 bases between. CDR3 in amino acids: CASSLGMADTYEQYF. DNA for the CDR3: TGTGCCAGCAGCTTGGGAATGGCAGATACCTACGAGCAGTACTTC. Full variable domain (rest looked up from reference TRBV5-4 and TRBJ2-7): ETGVTQSPTHLIKTRGQQVTLRCSSQSGHNTVSWYQQALGQGPQFIFQYYREEENGRGNFPPRFSGLQFPNYSSELNVNALELDDSALYLCASSLGMADTYEQYFGPGTRLTVT.

The chain employs TRBV28 and TRBJ1-4; 8 bases line up with TRBD1. From germline, CDR1 is MDHEN and CDR2 SYDVKM. The J segment lost 6 bases and the V segment lost 10 bases, leaving 4 bases of the junction unmatched. This CDR3 spans 12 amino acids. In nucleotides, the CDR3 is TGTGCCATACAGACAGGGGATGAAAAACTGTTTTTT. Translation: CAIQTGDEKLFF.

J is TRBJ1-5 and V is TRBV28, with D unclear. Germline-derived CDR1 and CDR2 are MDHEN and SYDVKM. Trimming pared 10 bases from V and 3 bases from J, leaving 19 bases between. The CDR3 contains 15 residues. CDR3 nucleotide sequence: TGTGCCACCTCCTTACTATCTAACGCCAATCAGCCCCAGCATTTT. Its translation is CATSLLSNANQPQHF.

The CDR3 DNA reads TGTGCCAGCAGTTTATGGGGAGAGCCCCAGCATTTT. The encoded protein is CASSLWGEPQHF. The chain recombines TRBV28 with TRBJ1-5; D unresolved. V shed 0 bases and J shed 8 bases, with 5 bases lying between them. Germline CDR1 MDHEN, CDR2 SYDVKM. The CDR3 spans 12 residues.

The chain recombines TRBV2 with TRBJ1-2, with 8 nucleotides matching TRBD1. V shed 7 bases and J 0 bases; nucleotides not matched to a gene: 4. The CDR3 runs to 14 residues. Germline CDR1 reads SNHLY; CDR2 reads FYNNEI. This CDR3 is CASMGQATNYGYTF. CDR3 nucleotides: TGTGCCAGCATGGGACAGGCAACTAACTATGGCTACACCTTC.